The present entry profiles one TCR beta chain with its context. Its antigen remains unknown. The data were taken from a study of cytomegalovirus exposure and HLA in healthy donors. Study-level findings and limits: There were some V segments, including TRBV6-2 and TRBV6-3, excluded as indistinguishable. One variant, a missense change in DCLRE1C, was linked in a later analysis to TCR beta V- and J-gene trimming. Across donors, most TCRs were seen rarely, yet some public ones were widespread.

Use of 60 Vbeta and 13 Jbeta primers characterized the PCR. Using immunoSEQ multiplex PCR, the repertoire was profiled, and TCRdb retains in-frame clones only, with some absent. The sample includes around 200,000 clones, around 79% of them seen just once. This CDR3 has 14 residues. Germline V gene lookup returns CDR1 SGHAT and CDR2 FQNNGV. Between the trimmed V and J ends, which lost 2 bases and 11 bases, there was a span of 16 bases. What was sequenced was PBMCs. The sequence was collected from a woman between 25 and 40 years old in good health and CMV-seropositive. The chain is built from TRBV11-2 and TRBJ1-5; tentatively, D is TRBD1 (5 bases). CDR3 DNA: TGTGCCAGCAGCTTAACAGGCGGGGCCCTTACCCAGCATTTT. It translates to CASSLTGGALTQHF.